These T cell receptor beta chains were read from a single sample in a study of shared clonotypes between healthy human individuals. Sequenced by immunoSEQ multiplex PCR; TCRdb stores in-frame clones only, minus some. The data show some 650,000 clones, 97% seen once. Sequenced material: naive CD4+ T cells sorted from blood. The receptors stem from a woman aged 25-40 years in good health. The CDR3 runs from the conserved cysteine through the conserved F or W. The D gene is left open where the match is weak. Clone size appears in some rows only: once, few, many, or a class for an expanded clone.

d_call | clone_size | j_call | v_call | cdr3_length | cdr3_nt | cdr3_aa
TRBD2 | . | TRBJ2-7 | TRBV9 | 16 | TGTGCCAGCAGCCCGGGACTAGCGGGGCCCCCCTACGAGCAGTACTTC | CASSPGLAGPPYEQYF
. | . | TRBJ2-3 | TRBV5-1 | 18 | TGCGCCAGCAGCCCAGGACGGCTACCTCTACCCAGCACAGATACGCAGTATTTT | CASSPGRLPLPSTDTQYF
. | . | TRBJ1-5 | TRBV28 | 14 | TGTGCCAGCAATTCCCCGGGGTACAATCAGCCCCAGCATTTT | CASNSPGYNQPQHF
. | once | TRBJ1-2 | TRBV6-1 | 14 | TGTGCCAGCATCGTACAGGGCACATTCTATGGCTACACCTTC | CASIVQGTFYGYTF
TRBD2 | few | TRBJ2-7 | TRBV7-8 | 16 | TGTGCCAGCAGCCCTTCCGGGACTAGCGGGAAATACGAGCAGTACTTC | CASSPSGTSGKYEQYF
. | . | TRBJ2-5 | TRBV4-2 | 17 | TGTGCCAGCAGCCAAGATTCGCTAAGTGACAGCGGAGAGACCCAGTACTTC | CASSQDSLSDSGETQYF
. | . | TRBJ2-3 | TRBV7-2 | 12 | TGTGCCAGCAGGATGGGCACAGATACGCAGTATTTT | CASRMGTDTQYF
. | . | TRBJ1-3 | TRBV2 | 14 | TGTGCCAGCAGCGGACAACTCTCTGGAAACACCATATATTTT | CASSGQLSGNTIYF
TRBD2 | . | TRBJ2-1 | TRBV18 | 16 | TGTGCCAGCTCACCACCGAGGGGAGGGAGGTACAATGAGCAGTTCTTC | CASSPPRGGRYNEQFF
TRBD2 | . | TRBJ2-3 | TRBV7-2 | 18 | TGTGCCAGCAGCTTGGGGAGGACTAGCGGGAGTTTCACAGATACGCAGTATTTT | CASSLGRTSGSFTDTQYF
. | . | TRBJ2-5 | TRBV5-1 | 17 | TGCGCCAGCAGCGGCGGTGGTAGCACCTTCTCTCAAGAGACCCAGTACTTC | CASSGGGSTFSQETQYF
. | once | TRBJ2-1 | TRBV11-2 | 15 | TGTGCCAGCAGCTCTCGTTCGACTAGCTACAATGAGCAGTTCTTC | CASSSRSTSYNEQFF